The clone carrying this T cell receptor beta chain was seen more than once but under ten times. Its antigen is undetermined. TCRdb called the RACE reads again in MiXCR, with one record for every CDR3 protein. The sample lists some 98,000 distinct CDR3 sequences, 10% to 12% occurring once. The sample originates from a study of human T cells and chemical hapten exposure. Overall study: Small pooled library volume differences mainly caused per-sample TCR yield variation. Broader study findings: The immune response of these alopecia patients might not match healthy individuals'.

Time point specified: pre-sensitization, week 0. Treatment denoted: therapeutic diphenylcyclopropenone sensitization with weekly scalp DPC. This CDR3 is 15 amino acids long. The germline V gene encodes CDR1 SGHNT and CDR2 YYREEE (reference sequence). The trim removed 8 bases at V and 4 bases at J, leaving 9 bases unmatched. V and J are TRBV5-4 and TRBJ2-2; TRBD2 matches 9 bases. The sequence was obtained from a woman aged 55-70 years with alopecia areata. Some clones in this sample may be carry-over from other donors' samples. Here the sequenced sample was whole blood, taken in connection with sensitization to the hapten diphenylcyclopropenone (DPC). The CDR3 coding sequence is TGTGCCAGTCGGAGCGGGGGGCAGGTCACCGGGGAGCTGTTTTTT. It codes for CASRSGGQVTGELFF.